The rows below give T cell receptor beta chains drawn from one sample of a study of blood T cell repertoires in COVID-19. Method: immunoSEQ multiplex PCR; TCRdb's copy keeps in-frame clones and lacks some. The sample carries hundreds of thousands of clones, 82% recorded once. The sample taken for sequencing was peripheral blood. The receptors derive from a woman aged 70 to 79 with acute or convalescent COVID-19. Each CDR3 is given with its conserved first and last residue. D genes are given only for firm matches. Size is omitted from some rows. Given values are once, few, many or a class for expanded clones.

d_call: -
clone_size: -
j_call: TRBJ1-4
v_call: TRBV29-1
cdr3_aa: CSVDGGGYGEKLFF
cdr3_nt: TGCAGCGTTGATGGGGGAGGTTATGGTGAAAAACTGTTTTTT

d_call: TRBD1
clone_size: -
j_call: TRBJ1-4
v_call: TRBV5-1
cdr3_aa: CASSTGQGGEKLFF
cdr3_nt: TGCGCCAGCAGCACGGGACAGGGGGGAGAAAAACTGTTTTTT

d_call: -
clone_size: few
j_call: TRBJ1-6
v_call: TRBV6-2/TRBV6-3
cdr3_aa: CASSPTAYNSPLHF
cdr3_nt: TGTGCCAGCAGCCCGACAGCCTATAATTCACCCCTCCACTTT

d_call: -
clone_size: -
j_call: TRBJ1-2
v_call: TRBV7-2
cdr3_aa: CASSLEQRNYGYTF
cdr3_nt: TGTGCCAGCAGCTTAGAACAGAGAAACTATGGCTACACCTTC

d_call: -
clone_size: -
j_call: TRBJ1-1
v_call: TRBV5-6
cdr3_aa: CASSPLATTKITEAFF
cdr3_nt: TGTGCCAGCAGCCCACTCGCGACAACGAAAATCACTGAAGCTTTCTTT

d_call: TRBD1
clone_size: -
j_call: TRBJ1-2
v_call: TRBV27
cdr3_aa: CASSPGTGGGYTF
cdr3_nt: TGTGCCAGCAGTCCCGGGACAGGGGGAGGCTACACCTTC

d_call: -
clone_size: few
j_call: TRBJ1-5
v_call: TRBV2
cdr3_aa: CASSDQLQGPLPQHF
cdr3_nt: TGTGCCAGCAGTGACCAACTGCAGGGTCCGTTGCCCCAGCATTTT

d_call: TRBD1
clone_size: -
j_call: TRBJ1-2
v_call: TRBV6-6
cdr3_aa: CASRRTGNYGYTF
cdr3_nt: TGTGCCAGCAGGCGGACAGGGAACTATGGCTACACCTTC

d_call: TRBD1
clone_size: -
j_call: TRBJ2-1
v_call: TRBV6-2/TRBV6-3
cdr3_aa: CASSRAGTAYNEQFF
cdr3_nt: TGTGCCAGCAGTCGAGCCGGGACAGCTTACAATGAGCAGTTCTTC

d_call: TRBD2
clone_size: -
j_call: TRBJ2-1
v_call: TRBV6-2/TRBV6-3
cdr3_aa: CASSHGLAGGYNEQFF
cdr3_nt: TGTGCCAGCAGTCATGGACTAGCGGGGGGCTACAATGAGCAGTTCTTC

d_call: TRBD1
clone_size: -
j_call: TRBJ1-3
v_call: TRBV3-1/TRBV3-2
cdr3_aa: CASSHTGGWSGNTIYF
cdr3_nt: TGTGCCAGCAGCCATACAGGGGGGTGGTCTGGAAACACCATATATTTT

d_call: -
clone_size: -
j_call: TRBJ2-1
v_call: TRBV19
cdr3_aa: CASSRRDIDFYNEQFF
cdr3_nt: TGTGCCAGTAGTCGCCGGGACATCGATTTCTACAATGAGCAGTTCTTC

d_call: TRBD2
clone_size: -
j_call: TRBJ2-3
v_call: TRBV10-3
cdr3_aa: CAINSGGTTDTQYF
cdr3_nt: TGTGCCATCAACAGCGGGGGGACCACAGATACGCAGTATTTT

d_call: TRBD1
clone_size: -
j_call: TRBJ1-1
v_call: TRBV4-1
cdr3_aa: CASSQVVGQGRVTEAFF
cdr3_nt: TGCGCCAGCAGCCAAGTCGTGGGACAGGGGAGAGTGACTGAAGCTTTCTTT

d_call: TRBD1
clone_size: -
j_call: TRBJ2-2
v_call: TRBV4-3
cdr3_aa: CASSQGDTNTGELFF
cdr3_nt: TGCGCCAGCAGTCAGGGGGACACGAACACCGGGGAGCTGTTTTTT

d_call: TRBD1
clone_size: -
j_call: TRBJ1-1
v_call: TRBV19
cdr3_aa: CASRLIQGAGTEAFF
cdr3_nt: TGTGCCAGTAGGCTTATACAGGGGGCAGGCACTGAAGCTTTCTTT

d_call: -
clone_size: -
j_call: TRBJ2-3
v_call: TRBV18
cdr3_aa: CASSPLESTDTQYF
cdr3_nt: TGTGCCAGCTCACCACTGGAGAGCACAGATACGCAGTATTTT

d_call: TRBD2
clone_size: once
j_call: TRBJ2-7
v_call: TRBV15
cdr3_aa: CATSRDREGFYEQYF
cdr3_nt: TGTGCCACCAGCAGAGATCGGGAGGGTTTCTACGAGCAGTACTTC

d_call: -
clone_size: -
j_call: TRBJ1-1
v_call: TRBV7-2
cdr3_aa: CASSLGWGRTEAFF
cdr3_nt: TGTGCCAGCAGCTTGGGGTGGGGGCGGACTGAAGCTTTCTTT

d_call: -
clone_size: -
j_call: TRBJ2-7
v_call: TRBV7-2
cdr3_aa: CASSLGQGGPYEQYF
cdr3_nt: TGTGCCAGCAGCCTCGGGCAGGGAGGCCCCTACGAGCAGTACTTC

d_call: -
clone_size: -
j_call: TRBJ1-2
v_call: TRBV4-1
cdr3_aa: CASSLSGDGYGYTF
cdr3_nt: TGCGCCAGCAGCCTCTCAGGGGACGGCTATGGCTACACCTTC

d_call: -
clone_size: -
j_call: TRBJ1-1
v_call: TRBV18
cdr3_aa: CASSPPMGALNTEAFF
cdr3_nt: TGTGCCAGCTCACCACCGATGGGGGCGTTGAACACTGAAGCTTTCTTT

d_call: -
clone_size: -
j_call: TRBJ1-6
v_call: TRBV6-5
cdr3_aa: CASETTGRSPLHF
cdr3_nt: TGTGCCAGCGAGACGACAGGACGTTCACCCCTCCACTTT

d_call: TRBD1
clone_size: -
j_call: TRBJ2-2
v_call: TRBV4-1
cdr3_aa: CASSQAGGAMTGELFF
cdr3_nt: TGCGCCAGCAGCCAGGCAGGGGGCGCAATGACCGGGGAGCTGTTTTTT

d_call: -
clone_size: few
j_call: TRBJ1-1
v_call: TRBV6-6
cdr3_aa: CASSYSRTTATEAFF
cdr3_nt: TGTGCCAGCAGTTACTCAAGGACTACGGCCACTGAAGCTTTCTTT

d_call: TRBD1
clone_size: -
j_call: TRBJ1-2
v_call: TRBV7-2
cdr3_aa: CASSPGQGFGYTF
cdr3_nt: TGTGCCAGCAGCCCGGGACAGGGGTTTGGCTACACCTTC

d_call: -
clone_size: -
j_call: TRBJ2-1
v_call: TRBV24-1
cdr3_aa: CATSDHVTNEQFF
cdr3_nt: TGTGCCACCAGTGATCATGTAACTAATGAGCAGTTCTTC

d_call: TRBD2
clone_size: -
j_call: TRBJ2-7
v_call: TRBV7-9
cdr3_aa: CASSSLAGGPLQYF
cdr3_nt: TGTGCCAGCAGCTCCCTAGCGGGGGGGCCGTTGCAGTACTTC

d_call: -
clone_size: -
j_call: TRBJ2-2
v_call: TRBV5-4
cdr3_aa: CASSSTQGGTGELFF
cdr3_nt: TGTGCCAGCAGCTCTACTCAGGGGGGTACCGGGGAGCTGTTTTTT

d_call: -
clone_size: -
j_call: TRBJ2-6
v_call: TRBV3-1/TRBV3-2
cdr3_aa: CASSRGESFSGANVLTF
cdr3_nt: TGTGCCAGCAGCCGCGGGGAATCCTTCTCTGGGGCCAACGTCCTGACTTTC

d_call: -
clone_size: -
j_call: TRBJ1-2
v_call: TRBV9
cdr3_aa: CASSVDLGLADYGYTF
cdr3_nt: TGTGCCAGCAGCGTAGACCTTGGCCTCGCCGACTATGGCTACACCTTC

d_call: TRBD2
clone_size: few
j_call: TRBJ2-3
v_call: TRBV10-2
cdr3_aa: CASSEGLAGGGTQYF
cdr3_nt: TGCGCCAGCAGTGAGGGACTAGCGGGGGGTGGTACGCAGTATTTT

d_call: -
clone_size: -
j_call: TRBJ1-3
v_call: TRBV5-1
cdr3_aa: CASREGPYSGNTIYF
cdr3_nt: TGCGCCAGCAGAGAGGGTCCCTACTCTGGAAACACCATATATTTT

d_call: TRBD2
clone_size: -
j_call: TRBJ2-7
v_call: TRBV7-2
cdr3_aa: CASSQNSGVYEQYF
cdr3_nt: TGTGCCAGCAGCCAAAATAGCGGGGTCTACGAGCAGTACTTC

d_call: -
clone_size: -
j_call: TRBJ2-7
v_call: TRBV5-1
cdr3_aa: CASSSRTDNSYEQYF
cdr3_nt: TGCGCCAGCAGCTCGAGGACAGACAACTCCTACGAGCAGTACTTC

d_call: TRBD2
clone_size: few
j_call: TRBJ2-1
v_call: TRBV5-4
cdr3_aa: CASSLSLSGGDNEQFF
cdr3_nt: TGTGCCAGCAGCTTGTCCCTTAGCGGGGGGGACAATGAGCAGTTCTTC

d_call: -
clone_size: -
j_call: TRBJ1-1
v_call: TRBV7-9
cdr3_aa: CASSLVFGRGNVEAFF
cdr3_nt: TGTGCCAGCAGCTTGGTATTCGGCAGGGGAAACGTTGAAGCTTTCTTT

d_call: TRBD1
clone_size: once
j_call: TRBJ1-4
v_call: TRBV12-3/TRBV12-4
cdr3_aa: CATRDRGQEKLFF
cdr3_nt: TGTGCCACCAGGGACAGGGGGCAGGAAAAACTGTTTTTT

d_call: TRBD2
clone_size: -
j_call: TRBJ2-1
v_call: TRBV11-2
cdr3_aa: CASSFSAGDYNEQFF
cdr3_nt: TGTGCCAGCAGCTTTTCAGCGGGGGACTACAATGAGCAGTTCTTC

d_call: -
clone_size: -
j_call: TRBJ1-2
v_call: TRBV24-1
cdr3_aa: CATSDFVYGYTF
cdr3_nt: TGTGCCACCAGTGATTTCGTGTATGGCTACACCTTC

d_call: TRBD1
clone_size: -
j_call: TRBJ1-2
v_call: TRBV10-1
cdr3_aa: CASSKGQGAYGYTF
cdr3_nt: TGCGCCAGCAGCAAGGGACAGGGGGCCTATGGCTACACCTTC

d_call: -
clone_size: -
j_call: TRBJ1-1
v_call: TRBV6-5
cdr3_aa: CASSTSGVVNTEAFF
cdr3_nt: TGTGCCAGCAGTACCTCGGGGGTTGTGAACACTGAAGCTTTCTTT

d_call: -
clone_size: once
j_call: TRBJ2-3
v_call: TRBV18
cdr3_aa: CASSPNREDTQYF
cdr3_nt: TGTGCCAGCTCACCAAATCGGGAAGATACGCAGTATTTT

d_call: -
clone_size: -
j_call: TRBJ1-4
v_call: TRBV15
cdr3_aa: CATRREQTNEKLFF
cdr3_nt: TGTGCCACCAGGCGGGAGCAGACTAATGAAAAACTGTTTTTT

d_call: -
clone_size: once
j_call: TRBJ1-5
v_call: TRBV5-5
cdr3_aa: CASDSDGNQPQHF
cdr3_nt: TGTGCCAGCGACTCCGACGGGAATCAGCCCCAGCATTTT

d_call: TRBD1
clone_size: -
j_call: TRBJ2-1
v_call: TRBV11-2
cdr3_aa: CASSGGQGFYNEQFF
cdr3_nt: TGTGCCAGCAGCGGGGGACAGGGATTTTACAATGAGCAGTTCTTC

d_call: TRBD2
clone_size: -
j_call: TRBJ2-1
v_call: TRBV27
cdr3_aa: CASSPSREGLYNEQFF
cdr3_nt: TGTGCCAGCAGTCCCAGCAGGGAGGGGTTATACAATGAGCAGTTCTTC

d_call: TRBD1
clone_size: -
j_call: TRBJ1-2
v_call: TRBV11-2
cdr3_aa: CASSGLGQEYGYTF
cdr3_nt: TGTGCCAGCAGCGGACTCGGACAGGAATATGGCTACACCTTC

d_call: -
clone_size: -
j_call: TRBJ1-1
v_call: TRBV5-1
cdr3_aa: CASSLGEGWYTEAFF
cdr3_nt: TGCGCCAGCAGCTTGGGGGAGGGGTGGTACACTGAAGCTTTCTTT

d_call: -
clone_size: -
j_call: TRBJ1-1
v_call: TRBV7-2
cdr3_aa: CASSSLPDREAFF
cdr3_nt: TGTGCCAGCAGCTCACTCCCGGACAGAGAAGCTTTCTTT

d_call: TRBD1
clone_size: few
j_call: TRBJ1-1
v_call: TRBV2
cdr3_aa: CASKPMTGVFTEAFF
cdr3_nt: TGTGCCAGCAAGCCTATGACAGGGGTCTTTACTGAAGCTTTCTTT

d_call: TRBD1
clone_size: -
j_call: TRBJ1-2
v_call: TRBV2
cdr3_aa: CASSLGQATYGYTF
cdr3_nt: TGTGCCAGCAGTCTGGGACAGGCGACCTATGGCTACACCTTC

d_call: -
clone_size: -
j_call: TRBJ1-1
v_call: TRBV28
cdr3_aa: CASSLLQENTEAFF
cdr3_nt: TGTGCCAGCAGTTTACTGCAGGAGAACACTGAAGCTTTCTTT

d_call: TRBD1
clone_size: -
j_call: TRBJ2-7
v_call: TRBV6-1
cdr3_aa: CASSERTGGSYEQYF
cdr3_nt: TGTGCCAGCAGTGAACGGACAGGGGGTTCCTACGAGCAGTACTTC

d_call: -
clone_size: -
j_call: TRBJ1-2
v_call: TRBV27
cdr3_aa: CASTRSRGYGYTF
cdr3_nt: TGTGCCAGCACCCGATCTCGGGGCTATGGCTACACCTTC

d_call: TRBD1
clone_size: -
j_call: TRBJ1-5
v_call: TRBV2
cdr3_aa: CASSRDTGGRPNQPQHF
cdr3_nt: TGTGCCAGCAGTCGGGATACAGGGGGGAGACCGAATCAGCCCCAGCATTTT

d_call: -
clone_size: few
j_call: TRBJ2-7
v_call: TRBV28
cdr3_aa: CASRTAGSYEQYF
cdr3_nt: TGTGCCAGCAGGACAGCCGGCTCCTACGAGCAGTACTTC

d_call: TRBD2
clone_size: -
j_call: TRBJ2-5
v_call: TRBV5-4
cdr3_aa: CASSLAKLAGGMKTQYF
cdr3_nt: TGTGCCAGCAGCTTGGCGAAACTAGCGGGGGGGATGAAGACCCAGTACTTC

d_call: TRBD2
clone_size: -
j_call: TRBJ2-1
v_call: TRBV6-2/TRBV6-3
cdr3_aa: CASSPPLAGGPPEQFF
cdr3_nt: TGTGCCAGCAGTCCACCCCTAGCGGGGGGGCCCCCTGAGCAGTTCTTC

d_call: -
clone_size: -
j_call: TRBJ1-3
v_call: TRBV4-1
cdr3_aa: CASSQWVEGSGNTIYF
cdr3_nt: TGCGCCAGCAGCCAATGGGTAGAGGGATCTGGAAACACCATATATTTT